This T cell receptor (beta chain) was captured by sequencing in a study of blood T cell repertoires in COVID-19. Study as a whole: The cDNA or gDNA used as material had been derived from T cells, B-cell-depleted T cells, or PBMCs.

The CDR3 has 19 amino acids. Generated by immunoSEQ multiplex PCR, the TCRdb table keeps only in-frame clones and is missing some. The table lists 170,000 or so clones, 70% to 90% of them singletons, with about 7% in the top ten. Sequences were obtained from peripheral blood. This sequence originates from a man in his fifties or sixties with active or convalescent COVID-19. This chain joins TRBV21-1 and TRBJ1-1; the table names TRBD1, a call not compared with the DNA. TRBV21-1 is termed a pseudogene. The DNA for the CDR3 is TGTGCCAGCAGCAATCCGGTCCGGCGGGACAGGGCGATGAACACTGAAGCTTTCTTT. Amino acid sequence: CASSNPVRRDRAMNTEAFF.